Shown below are 30 T cell receptor beta chains from a single sample sequenced in a study of OX40 agonist ivuxolimab in advanced cancers. Libraries were prepared by immunoSEQ multiplex PCR; TCRdb keeps only in-frame clonotypes and omits some of them. The sample holds 60,000 to 80,000 clones, 80% to 90% seen once. Specimen: CD4+ or CD8+ T cells sorted from blood, collected in a trial of the OX40 agonist ivuxolimab. The source of these receptors is an adult with an advanced solid tumor such as melanoma, head and neck, liver or kidney cancer.

The CDR3 coding sequence is TGTGCCAGCAGCTTGGAGGGGTCGAGCAATCAGCCCCAGCATTTT. It translates to CASSLEGSSNQPQHF. This sequence joins TRBV5-8 and TRBJ1-5, with D possibly TRBD1 on 5 matching bases. CDR3 size: 15 residues. Germline CDR1 SGHTS, CDR2 YDEGEE. The V and J ends lost 0 bases and 1 base respectively, with 8 bases between them.

The V gene is TRBV6-5, the J gene TRBJ2-5, with D tentatively TRBD2 (5 bases). Trimming took off 7 bases at V and 5 bases at J, with 14 bases between the two ends. CDR1 is MNHEY, CDR2 SVGAGI, per germline. The CDR3 has 13 residues. Written as DNA, the CDR3 is TGTGCCAGCATGACTGGACTGAGGGAGACCCAGTACTTC. Its translation is CASMTGLRETQYF.

The chain joins TRBV28 to TRBJ1-2; D gene ambiguous. V lost 2 bases and J 8 bases, leaving 24 bases between the germline ends. Germline V gives CDR1 MDHEN, CDR2 SYDVKM. The CDR3 runs to 17 residues. CDR3: CASSLIPSADVGGGYTF. CDR3 DNA: TGTGCCAGCAGTTTAATCCCCTCGGCGGACGTGGGCGGAGGCTACACCTTC.

The sample holds many counts of this clone. The rearrangement uses TRBV11-2 and TRBJ1-6; no clear D. CDR1 SGHAT and CDR2 FQNNGV come from the germline V gene. V was trimmed by 5 bases and J by 0 bases, leaving 8 bases between them. The CDR3 extends over 15 amino acids. CDR3 bases: TGTGCCAGCAGCCTCGAGAGCTCCTATAATTCACCCCTCCACTTT. Amino acids: CASSLESSYNSPLHF. The whole variable domain, filled in from reference TRBV11-2 and TRBJ1-6, reads EAGVAQSPRYKIIEKRQSVAFWCNPISGHATLYWYQQILGQGPKLLIQFQNNGVVDDSQLPKDRFSAERLKGVDSTLKIQPAKLEDSAVYLCASSLESSYNSPLHFGNGTRLTVT.

The V gene is TRBV6-1, the J gene TRBJ1-3; 9 nucleotides line up with TRBD1. The CDR3 length is 18 residues. Germline V lookup: CDR1 MNHNS, CDR2 SASEGT. V lost 2 bases and J lost 1; bases outside the gene matches: 9. This chain's CDR3 is CASSELGTGRRSGNTIYF. CDR3 nucleotide sequence: TGTGCCAGCAGTGAATTAGGGACAGGGCGTAGGTCTGGAAACACCATATATTTT.

V and J are TRBV25-1 and TRBJ1-6; a weak D match, TRBD1 (5 bases). There are 17 residues in the CDR3. Germline CDR1 and CDR2: MGHDK and SYGVNS. V gave up 5 bases and J gave up 6 bases, with 20 bases separating them. CDR3 coding DNA: TGTGCCAGCAGTCCAACCGACGGGGTGGGGGTTAATTCACCCCTCCACTTT. It is translated as CASSPTDGVGVNSPLHF.

The rearrangement uses TRBV7-8 and TRBJ1-2; D call uncertain. There are 14 residues in the CDR3. V lost 0 bases to trimming and J lost 2 bases, with 7 bases between them. Germline CDR1 is SGHVS and CDR2 is FQNEAQ. The CDR3 protein is CASSLATRNYGYTF. CDR3 DNA: TGTGCCAGCAGCTTAGCTACCCGAAACTATGGCTACACCTTC.

The gene calls are TRBV6-5 and TRBJ1-2, with D possibly TRBD1 on 6 matching bases. The CDR3 is made up of 13 amino acids. Trimming pared 4 bases from V and 5 bases from J, leaving 11 bases between. CDR1 is MNHEY, CDR2 SVGAGI, per germline. The CDR3 here is CASSFAGDYGYTF. The CDR3 DNA follows: TGTGCCAGCAGTTTTGCAGGGGATTATGGCTACACCTTC.

The V and J genes are TRBV5-5 and TRBJ1-2; TRBD1 agrees at 7 bases. CDR1 SGHKS and CDR2 YYEKEE come from the germline V gene (reference sequence). The CDR3 loop spans 14 amino acids. The J segment lost 5 bases and the V segment lost 2 bases, leaving 6 bases of the junction unmatched. The CDR3: CASSLDRVVYGYTF. The CDR3 coding sequence is TGTGCCAGCAGCTTAGACAGGGTTGTTTATGGCTACACCTTC.

The chain employs TRBV27 and TRBJ2-2; 9 positions agree with TRBD2. From germline, CDR1 is MNHEY and CDR2 SMNVEV (reference sequence). V lost 2 bases, J lost 6 bases, and 4 bases stayed unmatched. The CDR3 runs to 15 residues. DNA of the CDR3: TGTGCCAGCAGTTTACTAGCGGGGTTTTCCGGGGAGCTGTTTTTT. Translation gives CASSLLAGFSGELFF.

The chain recombines TRBV29-1 with TRBJ1-1; D call uncertain. The CDR3 has 12 amino acids. Trimming cost V 1 base and J 6 bases, with 9 bases left between them. The germline CDR1 and CDR2 sequences are SQVTM and ANQGSEA. CDR3 residues: CSVEGRTAEAFF. CDR3 nucleotides: TGCAGCGTTGAAGGCAGGACGGCTGAAGCTTTCTTT.

This clone has a single count. This chain uses TRBV5-1 with TRBJ2-3; the D is unclear. The CDR3 contains 14 residues. V lost 6 bases and J lost 0, with 11 bases in between. Germline V gene data show CDR1 as SGHRS and CDR2 as YFSETQ. The CDR3 sequence is CASTRTTSTDTQYF. CDR3 nucleotide sequence: TGCGCCAGCACTCGGACGACTAGCACAGATACGCAGTATTTT.

This sequence joins TRBV29-1 and TRBJ2-5; 7 bases line up with TRBD1. V gave up 6 bases and J gave up 1 base; unmatched junction bases: 11. The CDR3 sequence is 15 residues long. Germline V gene lookup returns CDR1 SQVTM and CDR2 ANQGSEA. The CDR3 reads CSVPGSGQIQETQYF. CDR3 DNA sequence: TGCAGCGTACCGGGGTCGGGACAGATCCAAGAGACCCAGTACTTC.

The V and J genes are TRBV6-5 and TRBJ1-4, with 7 bases lining up with TRBD1. The V gene's germline CDR1 is MNHEY and CDR2 SVGAGI. The V gene end was trimmed by 6 bases and the J gene end by 10 bases; junction bases not matched to a gene: 11. CDR3 length: 14 residues. DNA of the CDR3: TGTGCCAGCAGCCTACAGGGGCAGAGGGGAAAACTGTTTTTT. This sequence encodes CASSLQGQRGKLFF.

A few counts support this clone. This rearrangement joins TRBV28 to TRBJ1-1, with D perhaps TRBD1 (5 bases). Trimming left V 10 bases short and J 1 base short, with 13 bases between. CDR1 and CDR2 (germline): MDHEN, SYDVKM. CDR3 length: 13 amino acids. As DNA, the CDR3 is TGTGCCACCCTGAGGGGTGGGAACACTGAAGCTTTCTTT. Its translation is CATLRGGNTEAFF.

The chain couples TRBV10-3 to TRBJ1-5; D not certain. This CDR3 has 17 residues. The germline gives CDR1 ENHRY, CDR2 SYGVKD. Trimming stripped 2 bases from V and 6 bases from J, with 20 bases between. CDR3 sequence reads: CAISEAVFTGVGQPQHF. The DNA of the CDR3 is TGTGCCATCAGTGAGGCTGTCTTCACCGGGGTGGGTCAGCCCCAGCATTTT.

This chain joins TRBV7-3 and TRBJ2-2; D perhaps matches TRBD2 (6 bases). This CDR3 region has 12 residues. Between the trimmed V and J ends, which lost 6 bases and 4 bases, there was a span of 6 bases. In germline, CDR1 is SGHTA, CDR2 FQGTGA. Here the CDR3 DNA reads TGTGCCAGCAGGGAGGGCACCGGGGAGCTGTTTTTT. This codes for CASREGTGELFF.

This chain's CDR3 is CAISEGQGNQPQHF. CDR3 coding DNA: TGTGCCATCAGTGAGGGACAGGGGAATCAGCCCCAGCATTTT. The chain joins TRBV10-3 to TRBJ1-5, with 9 bases lining up with TRBD1. The CDR3 totals 14 residues. Germline lookup yields CDR1 ENHRY and CDR2 SYGVKD. With V trimmed by 2 bases and J by 4 bases, 0 bases remained unmatched.

This chain links TRBV7-8 with TRBJ1-2, with a possible D match to TRBD1 (5 bases). Trimming shortened V by 5 bases and J by 5 bases, and 18 bases separated the two germline ends. The CDR3 is made up of 15 amino acids. Germline-derived CDR1 and CDR2 are SGHVS and FQNEAQ. The CDR3 DNA follows: TGTGCCAGCAGCGCTCGACAGAACACCCAATATGGCTACACCTTC. Protein sequence: CASSARQNTQYGYTF.

V and J are TRBV5-5 and TRBJ2-2; D gene unclear. Germline loops: CDR1 SGHKS, CDR2 YYEKEE (reference sequence). The V end lost 1 base, the J end lost 8 bases, and 6 bases lay between the germline ends. The CDR3 spans 12 residues. The CDR3 DNA reads as TGTGCCAGCAGCTTGTGGGGAGGGGAGCTGTTTTTT. Amino acid sequence: CASSLWGGELFF.

The chain employs TRBV2 and TRBJ1-5; TRBD1 is a possible D gene (5 bases). Germline loops: CDR1 SNHLY, CDR2 FYNNEI. Trimming stripped 3 bases from V and 5 bases from J, with 11 bases between. The CDR3 loop spans 14 amino acids. The CDR3 protein is CASSDQGTHQPQHF. The CDR3 DNA reads as TGTGCCAGCAGTGACCAGGGTACGCATCAGCCCCAGCATTTT.

This clone was observed a handful of times. The chain recombines TRBV6-5 with TRBJ1-6; TRBD1 might be the D (5 bases). CDR1 and CDR2 (germline): MNHEY, SVGAGI. The CDR3 runs to 15 residues. V shed 2 bases and J shed 9 bases, with 14 bases lying between them. CDR3 loop: CASSYSSGLGSPLHF. CDR3 coding DNA: TGTGCCAGCAGTTACAGTTCAGGGTTGGGTTCACCCCTCCACTTT.

The V and J genes are TRBV7-8 and TRBJ1-5; D is unresolved. Trimming shortened V by 5 bases and J by 4 bases, and 9 bases separated the two germline ends. This CDR3 region has 13 residues. Germline assignment: CDR1 SGHVS and CDR2 FQNEAQ. The CDR3 coding sequence is TGTGCCAGCAGCAGTACGGGGAATCAGCCCCAGCATTTT. Translating it yields CASSSTGNQPQHF.

V usage is TRBV2 and J usage is TRBJ2-7; a possible D gene is TRBD2 (5 bases). Trimming removed 3 bases at V and 7 bases at J, with 16 bases between. The CDR3 covers 14 residues. CDR1 is SNHLY and CDR2 is FYNNEI in the germline V gene. Here the CDR3 reads CASSDRTGPGEQYF. The CDR3 nucleotides are TGTGCCAGCAGTGATAGGACGGGTCCGGGGGAGCAGTACTTC.

This sequence joins TRBV2 and TRBJ1-6; D is possibly TRBD1 (5 bases). Germline lookup yields CDR1 SNHLY and CDR2 FYNNEI. The germline V and J ends were trimmed by 8 bases and 7 bases, with 18 bases remaining between them. The CDR3 contains 15 residues. Here the CDR3 reads CASVFTRGMNSPLHF. The CDR3 bases are TGTGCCAGCGTATTTACAAGGGGTATGAATTCACCCCTCCACTTT.

The chain carries TRBV7-3 and TRBJ1-2; D not resolved. V dropped 4 bases and J dropped 8 bases, with 14 bases sitting between them. In germline, CDR1 is SGHTA, CDR2 FQGTGA. The length of the CDR3 is 13 residues. CDR3 region: CASSYSGPEGYTF. In DNA form, the CDR3 reads TGTGCCAGCAGCTACTCCGGGCCGGAAGGCTACACCTTC.

As concerns this clone: One end of the junction does not line up with germline, which may come from a read error. The chain recombines TRBV7-7 with TRBJ2-3, with a weak D call TRBD1 (5 bases). Germline CDR1 and CDR2: SSHAT and FNYEAQ (reference sequence). CDR3 length equals 16 residues. The CDR3 loop reads CASSLAAGPGPDTQYF. CDR3 nucleotide sequence: TGTGCTAGCAGCTTAGCAGCAGGGCCAGGGCCAGATACGCAGTATTTT.

V is TRBV5-6 and J is TRBJ1-1, with D unclear. From germline, CDR1 is SGHDT and CDR2 YYEEEE. Trimming shortened V by 4 bases and J by 1 base, and 14 bases separated the two germline ends. The CDR3 spans 15 residues. CDR3 sequence: CASSPSGGKNTEAFF. The CDR3 bases are TGTGCCAGCAGCCCGTCAGGTGGAAAGAACACTGAAGCTTTCTTT.

Concerning this clone: Other nucleotide sequences in the sample specify the same CDR3. V usage is TRBV5-1 and J usage is TRBJ1-5, with D hard to call. V was clipped by 1 base and J by 1 base, with 6 bases between them. CDR3 length: 14 amino acids. Germline V gene data show CDR1 as SGHRS and CDR2 as YFSETQ. In DNA, the CDR3 is TGCGCCAGCAGCTTGACGGGGAGCAATCAGCCCCAGCATTTT. Translated, it gives CASSLTGSNQPQHF.

The CDR3 reads CASTLQGAAQPQHF. CDR3 in DNA: TGTGCCAGTACTTTACAGGGAGCCGCTCAGCCCCAGCATTTT. The chain has TRBV19 and TRBJ1-5; possibly TRBD1 for D (6 bases). Trimming removed 7 bases at V and 6 bases at J, with 16 bases between. Germline CDR1 is LNHDA and CDR2 is SQIVND (reference sequence). The length of the CDR3 is 14 residues.